A single sample is the source of the 26 T cell receptor beta chains below, sequenced in a study of shared clonotypes between healthy human individuals. Sequenced by immunoSEQ multiplex PCR; TCRdb stores in-frame clones only, minus some. The sample has 1,400,000 or so clones, around 98.5% seen once. The sequenced sample was naive CD4+ T cells sorted from blood. Regarding subset: CD45RA+ positively selected. These receptors were taken from a young man in good health.

This clone was detected once. The chain links TRBV5-1 to TRBJ1-1; the match to TRBD1 covers 7 bases. Germline CDR1 is SGHRS and CDR2 is YFSETQ. CDR3 length equals 15 residues. The V gene end was trimmed by 0 bases and the J gene end by 4 bases; junction bases not matched to a gene: 6. In DNA form, the CDR3 reads TGCGCCAGCAGCTTGGAGGCAGGGGGGAGCACTGAAGCTTTCTTT. Residues: CASSLEAGGSTEAFF.

The gene calls are TRBV27 and TRBJ2-7; TRBD2 aligns across 15 bases. The J segment lost 3 bases and the V segment lost 5 bases, leaving 5 bases of the junction unmatched. This CDR3 comprises 16 residues. Germline V gene sequence: CDR1 MNHEY, CDR2 SMNVEV (reference sequence). CDR3 nucleotide sequence: TGTGCCAGCAGTCGGACTAGCGGGAGGGTACTCTACGAGCAGTACTTC. Translated, it gives CASSRTSGRVLYEQYF.

The CDR3 is CATQVGFYNEQFF. CDR3 coding DNA: TGTGCCACTCAGGTTGGCTTCTACAATGAGCAGTTCTTC. The chain recombines TRBV19 with TRBJ2-1; D unclear. Trimming left V 10 bases short and J 3 bases short, with 13 bases between. The length of the CDR3 is 13 residues. The germline V gene encodes CDR1 LNHDA and CDR2 SQIVND (reference sequence).

This chain links TRBV7-8 with TRBJ2-7; 9 bases are shared with TRBD1. This CDR3 has 18 amino acids. The germline gives CDR1 SGHVS, CDR2 FQNEAQ. V lost 4 bases and J lost 3; bases outside the gene matches: 16. This CDR3 is CASSSRSHPGQGIYEQYF. The CDR3 region has the DNA TGTGCCAGCAGCTCCCGATCGCACCCGGGACAGGGAATCTACGAGCAGTACTTC.

The V gene is TRBV7-9, the J gene TRBJ1-3, with D unclear. Trimming shortened V by 1 base and J by 0 bases, and 4 bases separated the two germline ends. The length of the CDR3 is 14 residues. From germline, CDR1 is SEHNR and CDR2 FQNEAQ (reference sequence). The DNA of the CDR3 is TGTGCCAGCAGCTTAGAGGTCTCTGGAAACACCATATATTTT. Protein product: CASSLEVSGNTIYF.

Concerning this clone itself: In the same sample, other DNA sequences code for this CDR3. CDR3 region: CASSVALNTEAFF. DNA for the CDR3: TGTGCCAGCAGCGTAGCCCTGAACACTGAAGCTTTCTTT. V is TRBV9 and J is TRBJ1-1; no firm D call. Germline CDR1 reads SGDLS; CDR2 reads YYNGEE. V was pared by 0 bases and J by 0 bases, with 3 bases between. This CDR3 is 13 amino acids long. The full variable domain, its missing parts supplied by reference TRBV9 and TRBJ1-1, is DSGVTQTPKHLITATGQRVTLRCSPRSGDLSVYWYQQSLDQGLQFLIQYYNGEERAKGNILERFSAQQFPDLHSELNLSSLELGDSALYFCASSVALNTEAFFGQGTRLTVV.

This clone was picked up one time. The chain couples TRBV11-2 to TRBJ2-7; D remains unclear. Trimming removed 2 bases at V and 3 bases at J, with 17 bases between. CDR3 length equals 16 residues. Germline V gene data show CDR1 as SGHAT and CDR2 as FQNNGV. This CDR3 reads CASSLIPGDTFYEQYF. In nucleotides, the CDR3 is TGTGCCAGCAGCTTAATTCCCGGCGACACTTTCTACGAGCAGTACTTC.

The V gene is TRBV7-9, the J gene TRBJ1-2; tentative D call: TRBD1 (6 bases). The CDR3 extends over 15 amino acids. Germline V gene sequence: CDR1 SEHNR, CDR2 FQNEAQ (reference sequence). Trimming left V 6 bases short and J 4 bases short, with 18 bases between. The CDR3 region is CASSRQIGGGYGYTF. CDR3 coding DNA: TGTGCCAGCAGTCGACAAATCGGGGGCGGCTATGGCTACACCTTC.

Comment on this clone: Other DNA sequences from this sample encode an identical CDR3 as well. J is TRBJ2-2 and V is TRBV11-3; 7 bases fit TRBD1. The CDR3 totals 14 residues. Losses at the gene ends were 6 bases for V and 1 base for J; bases not matched to a gene: 2. Germline V gene lookup returns CDR1 SGHNT and CDR2 YENEEA. CDR3 nucleotide sequence: TGTGCCAGCAGTCGGGACAGGAACACCGGGGAGCTGTTTTTT. Residues: CASSRDRNTGELFF.

The rearrangement links TRBV27 to TRBJ2-7; D is perhaps TRBD1 or TRBD2 (5 bases each). Trimming cost V 5 bases and J 0 bases, with 20 bases left between them. The CDR3 is 17 amino acids. From germline, CDR1 is MNHEY and CDR2 SMNVEV (reference sequence). The DNA of the CDR3 is TGTGCCAGCAGTGAGGCTCCCCCGGGACCCCCCTCCTACGAGCAGTACTTC. Residues: CASSEAPPGPPSYEQYF.

As to this clone: The same CDR3 can be traced to other DNA sequences in this sample. J is TRBJ2-7 and V is TRBV5-1, with 8 bases matching TRBD1. The ends lost 1 base at V and 3 bases at J; junction bases unmatched: 3. Germline V gene data show CDR1 as SGHRS and CDR2 as YFSETQ. The CDR3 has 14 amino acids. CDR3 bases: TGCGCCAGCAGCTTGCAGGGGGCCGGCTACGAGCAGTACTTC. Its translation: CASSLQGAGYEQYF.

This sequence joins TRBV4-3 and TRBJ2-3; D is unresolved. The CDR3 runs to 18 residues. Trimming pared 2 bases from V and 0 bases from J, leaving 18 bases between. The germline V gene encodes CDR1 LGHNA and CDR2 YSLEER. The CDR3 sequence: CASSQLPVRERSTDTQYF. The CDR3 DNA follows: TGCGCCAGCAGCCAACTACCCGTGAGAGAGCGTAGCACAGATACGCAGTATTTT.

The chain recombines TRBV5-4 with TRBJ1-1, with D perhaps matching TRBD1 (6 bases). The length of the CDR3 is 16 residues. Germline-derived CDR1 and CDR2 are SGHNT and YYREEE (reference sequence). V dropped 0 bases and J dropped 0 bases, with 12 bases sitting between them. Written as DNA, the CDR3 is TGTGCCAGCAGCTTGGTTGGTCGGACAGTGAACACTGAAGCTTTCTTT. This sequence encodes CASSLVGRTVNTEAFF.

V is TRBV28 and J is TRBJ1-4; weak D call: TRBD1 (5 bases). The germline V and J ends were trimmed by 4 bases and 13 bases, with 13 bases remaining between them. Germline V CDR1 and CDR2: MDHEN, SYDVKM. The CDR3 loop spans 12 amino acids. CDR3: CASSYPQGRLFF. In nucleotides, the CDR3 is TGTGCCAGCAGTTACCCGCAGGGTAGACTGTTTTTT.

The chain uses TRBV6-5 and TRBJ2-3, with D possibly TRBD1 on 6 matching bases. Trimming shortened V by 7 bases and J by 6 bases, and 20 bases separated the two germline ends. The V gene's germline CDR1 is MNHEY and CDR2 SVGAGI. The CDR3 runs 15 residues. The CDR3 DNA reads TGTGCCAGCAAACCGACAGGATTCGGTGTCGATACGCAGTATTTT. Protein: CASKPTGFGVDTQYF.

Here the CDR3 reads CASSPGRGYF. The CDR3 DNA follows: TGTGCCAGCTCACCAGGGAGGGGGTACTTC. The chain links TRBV18 to TRBJ2-7, with TRBD2 identical over 7 bases. There are 10 residues in the CDR3. J gave up 12 bases and V 2 bases, and 1 base lay outside the gene matches. The germline CDR1 and CDR2 sequences are KGHSH and LQKENI.

The chain recombines TRBV2 with TRBJ2-5, with TRBD1 matching 8 bases. This CDR3 is 12 amino acids long. CDR1 and CDR2 from the germline V gene are SNHLY and FYNNEI. After removal of 9 bases from V and 4 bases from J, the junction contained 4 bases not matched to a gene. This CDR3 reads CASADRGETQYF. The CDR3 nucleotides are TGTGCCAGTGCCGACAGGGGAGAGACCCAGTACTTC.

CDR3 in amino acids: CASSEAGTGRWTGELFF. CDR3 in DNA: TGTGCCAGCAGTGAAGCGGGGACAGGGCGATGGACCGGGGAGCTGTTTTTT. The gene calls are TRBV2 and TRBJ2-2; the match to TRBD1 covers 9 bases. The germline V gene has CDR1 SNHLY and CDR2 FYNNEI. V lost 0 bases and J lost 5; bases outside the gene matches: 7. This CDR3 region has 17 residues.

V and J are TRBV6-1 and TRBJ2-7; 12 nucleotides line up with TRBD2. Germline V lookup: CDR1 MNHNS, CDR2 SASEGT. With 4 bases clipped from V and 3 bases from J, the junction kept 4 bases outside the gene matches. CDR3 length equals 15 residues. This CDR3 is CASSGRLAGDYEQYF. CDR3 bases: TGTGCCAGCAGTGGCCGACTAGCGGGAGACTACGAGCAGTACTTC.

The chain recombines TRBV27 with TRBJ1-3, with D hard to call. CDR1 is MNHEY, CDR2 SMNVEV, per germline (reference sequence). V was shortened by 5 bases and J by 0 bases, with 11 bases between the two germline ends. The CDR3 is 15 amino acids. The CDR3 reads CASSPSWDSGNTIYF. DNA for the CDR3: TGTGCCAGCAGTCCCAGCTGGGACTCTGGAAACACCATATATTTT.

The V call is TRBV11-3, the J call TRBJ2-2; 7 nucleotides align to TRBD2. With V trimmed by 6 bases and J by 3 bases, 4 bases remained unmatched. The germline V gene encodes CDR1 SGHNT and CDR2 YENEEA. The CDR3 contains 14 residues. CDR3 amino acids: CASSRTRHTGELFF. The CDR3 DNA reads TGTGCCAGCAGTCGGACTAGGCACACCGGGGAGCTGTTTTTT. Supplemented by reference TRBV11-3 and TRBJ2-2, the full variable domain reads EAGVVQSPRYKIIEKKQPVAFWCNPISGHNTLYWYLQNLGQGPELLIRYENEEAVDDSQLPKDRFSAERLKGVDSTLKIQPAELGDSAVYLCASSRTRHTGELFFGEGSRLTVL.

Concerning this clone itself: In the same sample, other DNA sequences code for this CDR3. The chain has TRBV6-4 and TRBJ2-3; a possible D gene is TRBD1 (5 bases). Trimming pared 2 bases from V and 6 bases from J, leaving 9 bases between. Germline V gene sequence: CDR1 MRHNA, CDR2 SNTAGT. The CDR3 contains 13 residues. The CDR3 is CASSDRGSDTQYF. As DNA, the CDR3 is TGTGCCAGCAGTGACAGGGGATCGGATACGCAGTATTTT.

V and J are TRBV29-1 and TRBJ1-1; D is ambiguous. CDR3 length equals 13 residues. Germline CDR1 reads SQVTM; CDR2 reads ANQGSEA. Trimming removed 5 bases at V and 0 bases at J, with 10 bases between. Here the CDR3 reads CSVYVQMNTEAFF. Written as DNA, the CDR3 is TGCAGCGTTTATGTCCAAATGAACACTGAAGCTTTCTTT.

Notes on this clone: Other nucleotide sequences in the sample specify the same CDR3. The V gene is TRBV30, the J gene TRBJ2-5; TRBD1 agrees at 7 bases. The CDR3 extends over 13 amino acids. V shed 6 bases, J shed 1 base, and the junction held 5 bases outside the gene matches. From germline, CDR1 is GTSNPN and CDR2 SVGIG (reference sequence). The CDR3 loop reads CACTGQIQETQYF. The CDR3 nucleotides read TGTGCCTGTACGGGACAGATCCAAGAGACCCAGTACTTC.

The chain uses TRBV10-2 and TRBJ1-2; D remains unclear. With 2 bases removed from V and 6 bases from J, the gap between germline ends came to 13 bases. The CDR3 consists of 14 residues. Germline CDR1 and CDR2: WSHSY and SAAADI. This CDR3 reads CASSEPPEADGYTF. CDR3 nucleotides: TGCGCCAGCAGTGAGCCCCCTGAGGCGGATGGCTACACCTTC.

The V call is TRBV2, the J call TRBJ1-5; D uncertain. CDR1 is SNHLY and CDR2 is FYNNEI in the germline V gene. The CDR3 sequence is 14 residues long. V was pared by 2 bases and J by 5 bases, with 10 bases between. This CDR3 is CASSETRPDQPQHF. CDR3 DNA sequence: TGTGCCAGCAGTGAAACAAGGCCCGATCAGCCCCAGCATTTT.